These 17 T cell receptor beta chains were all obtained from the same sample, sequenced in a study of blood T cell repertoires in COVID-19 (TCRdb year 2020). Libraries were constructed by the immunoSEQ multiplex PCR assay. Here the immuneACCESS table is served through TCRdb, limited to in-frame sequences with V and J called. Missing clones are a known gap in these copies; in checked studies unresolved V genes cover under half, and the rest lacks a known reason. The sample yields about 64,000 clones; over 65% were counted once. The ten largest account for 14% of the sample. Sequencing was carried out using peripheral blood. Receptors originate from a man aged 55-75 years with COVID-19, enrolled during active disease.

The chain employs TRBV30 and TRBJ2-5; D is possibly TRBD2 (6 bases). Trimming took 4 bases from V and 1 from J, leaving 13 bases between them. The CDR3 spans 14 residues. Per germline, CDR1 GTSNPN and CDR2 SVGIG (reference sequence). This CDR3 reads CAWKPGEFQETQYF. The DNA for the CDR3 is TGTGCCTGGAAACCGGGGGAGTTCCAAGAGACCCAGTACTTC.

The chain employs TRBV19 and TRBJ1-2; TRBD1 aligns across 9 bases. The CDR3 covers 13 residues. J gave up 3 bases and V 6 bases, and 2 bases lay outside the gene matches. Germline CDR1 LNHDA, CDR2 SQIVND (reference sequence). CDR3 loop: CASRDRGDYGYTF. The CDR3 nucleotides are TGTGCCAGTAGGGACAGGGGTGACTATGGCTACACCTTC.

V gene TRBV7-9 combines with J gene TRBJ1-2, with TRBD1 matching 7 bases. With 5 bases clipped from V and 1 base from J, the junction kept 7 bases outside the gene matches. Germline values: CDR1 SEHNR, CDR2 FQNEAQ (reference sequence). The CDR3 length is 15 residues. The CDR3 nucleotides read TGTGCCAGCAGCGAAGGGGGACAGAGTAACTATGGCTACACCTTC. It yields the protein CASSEGGQSNYGYTF.

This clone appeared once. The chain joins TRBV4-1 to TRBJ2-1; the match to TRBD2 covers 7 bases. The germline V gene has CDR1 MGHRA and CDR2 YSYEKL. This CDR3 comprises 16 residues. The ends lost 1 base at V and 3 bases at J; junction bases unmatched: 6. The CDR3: CASSQGFGGGYNEQFF. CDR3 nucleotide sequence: TGCGCCAGCAGCCAAGGGTTCGGCGGGGGCTACAATGAGCAGTTCTTC.

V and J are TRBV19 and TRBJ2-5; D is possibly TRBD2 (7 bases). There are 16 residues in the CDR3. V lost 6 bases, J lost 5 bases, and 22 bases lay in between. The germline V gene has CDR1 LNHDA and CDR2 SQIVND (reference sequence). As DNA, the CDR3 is TGTGCCAGTAGCCCCGTTGGGGGGGCAGAGTTGGAGACCCAGTACTTC. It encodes CASSPVGGAELETQYF.

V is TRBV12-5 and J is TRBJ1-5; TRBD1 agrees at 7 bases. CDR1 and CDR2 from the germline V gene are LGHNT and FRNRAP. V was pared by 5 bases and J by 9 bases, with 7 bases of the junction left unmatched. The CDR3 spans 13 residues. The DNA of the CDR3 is TGTGCTAGTGGTACCGGACAGGTAGCGCCCCAGCATTTT. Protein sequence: CASGTGQVAPQHF.

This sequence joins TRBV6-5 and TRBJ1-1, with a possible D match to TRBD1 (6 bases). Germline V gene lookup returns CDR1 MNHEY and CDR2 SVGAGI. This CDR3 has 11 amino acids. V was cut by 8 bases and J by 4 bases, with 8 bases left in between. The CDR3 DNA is TGTGCCAGCCAGGGGCCCACTGAAGCTTTCTTT. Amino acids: CASQGPTEAFF.

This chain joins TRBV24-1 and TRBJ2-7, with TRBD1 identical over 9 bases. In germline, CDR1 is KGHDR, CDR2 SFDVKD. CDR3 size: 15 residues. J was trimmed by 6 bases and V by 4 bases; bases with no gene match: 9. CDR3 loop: CATSEGTGTLAEQYF. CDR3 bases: TGTGCCACCAGTGAAGGGACAGGGACGTTAGCCGAGCAGTACTTC.

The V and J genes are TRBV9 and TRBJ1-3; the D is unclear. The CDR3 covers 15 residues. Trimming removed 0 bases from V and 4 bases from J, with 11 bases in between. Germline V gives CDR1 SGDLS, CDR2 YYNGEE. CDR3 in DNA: TGTGCCAGCAGCGTAGCTCCGGTCTTGGGAAACACCATATATTTT. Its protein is CASSVAPVLGNTIYF.

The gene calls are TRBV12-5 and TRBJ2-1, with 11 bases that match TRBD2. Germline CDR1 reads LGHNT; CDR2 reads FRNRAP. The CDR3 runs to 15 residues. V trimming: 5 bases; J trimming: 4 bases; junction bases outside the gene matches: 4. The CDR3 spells CASGPGLAVYNEQFF. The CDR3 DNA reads TGTGCTAGTGGTCCGGGACTAGCGGTATACAATGAGCAGTTCTTC.

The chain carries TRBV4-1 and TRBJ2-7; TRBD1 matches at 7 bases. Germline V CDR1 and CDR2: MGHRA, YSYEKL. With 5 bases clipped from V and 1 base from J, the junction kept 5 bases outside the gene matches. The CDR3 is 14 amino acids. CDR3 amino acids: CASSDPGGSYEQYF. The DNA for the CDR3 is TGCGCCAGCAGCGACCCAGGGGGTTCCTACGAGCAGTACTTC.

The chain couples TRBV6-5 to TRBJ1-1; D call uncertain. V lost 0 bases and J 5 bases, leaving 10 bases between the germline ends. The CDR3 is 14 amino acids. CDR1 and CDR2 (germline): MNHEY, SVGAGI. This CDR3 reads CASSYSAGWTEAFF. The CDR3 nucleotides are TGTGCCAGCAGTTACTCCGCGGGGTGGACTGAAGCTTTCTTT.

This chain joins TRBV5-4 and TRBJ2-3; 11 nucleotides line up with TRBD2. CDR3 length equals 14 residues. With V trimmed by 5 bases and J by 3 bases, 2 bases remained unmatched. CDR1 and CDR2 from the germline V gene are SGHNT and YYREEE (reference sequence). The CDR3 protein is CASRVAGGTDTQYF. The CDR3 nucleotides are TGTGCCAGCAGGGTAGCGGGAGGGACAGATACGCAGTATTTT.

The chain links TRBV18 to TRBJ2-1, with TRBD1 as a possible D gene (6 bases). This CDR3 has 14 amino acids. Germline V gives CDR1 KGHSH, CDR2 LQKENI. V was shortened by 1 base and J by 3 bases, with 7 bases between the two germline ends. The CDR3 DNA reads TGTGCCAGCTCACCACAAGGGGGCTACAATGAGCAGTTCTTC. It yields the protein CASSPQGGYNEQFF.

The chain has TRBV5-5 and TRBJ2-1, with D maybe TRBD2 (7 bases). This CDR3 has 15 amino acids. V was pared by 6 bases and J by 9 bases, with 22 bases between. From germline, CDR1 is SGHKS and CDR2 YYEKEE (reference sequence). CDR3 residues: CASTALAGGRGEQFF. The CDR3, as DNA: TGTGCCAGCACCGCCTTAGCCGGGGGGCGAGGTGAGCAGTTCTTC.

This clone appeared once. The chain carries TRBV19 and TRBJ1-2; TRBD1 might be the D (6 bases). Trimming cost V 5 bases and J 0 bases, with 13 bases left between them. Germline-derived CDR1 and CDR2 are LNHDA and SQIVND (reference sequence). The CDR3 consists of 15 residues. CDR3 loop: CASSSSGTTNYGYTF. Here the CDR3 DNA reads TGTGCCAGTAGTTCTTCCGGGACAACTAACTATGGCTACACCTTC.

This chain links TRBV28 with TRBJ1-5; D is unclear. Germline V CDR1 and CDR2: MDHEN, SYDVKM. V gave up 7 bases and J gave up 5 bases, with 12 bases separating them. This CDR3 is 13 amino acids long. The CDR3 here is CASTGTRHQPQHF. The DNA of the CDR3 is TGTGCCAGCACCGGAACGAGGCATCAGCCCCAGCATTTT. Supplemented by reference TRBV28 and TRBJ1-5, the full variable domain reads DVKVTQSSRYLVKRTGEKVFLECVQDMDHENMFWYRQDPGLGLRLIYFSYDVKMKEKGDIPEGYSVSREKKERFSLILESASTNQTSMYLCASTGTRHQPQHFGDGTRLSIL.